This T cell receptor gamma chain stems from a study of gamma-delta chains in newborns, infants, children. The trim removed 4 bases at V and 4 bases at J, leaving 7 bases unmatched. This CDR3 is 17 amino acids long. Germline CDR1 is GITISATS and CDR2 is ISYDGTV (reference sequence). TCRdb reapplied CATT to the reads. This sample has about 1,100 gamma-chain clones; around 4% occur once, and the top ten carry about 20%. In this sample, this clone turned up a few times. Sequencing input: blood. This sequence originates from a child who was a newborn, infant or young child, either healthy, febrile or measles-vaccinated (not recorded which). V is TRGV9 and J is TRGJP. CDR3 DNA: TGTGCCTTGTGGGAACCTGTACAAGAGTTGGGCAAAAAAATCAAGGTATTT. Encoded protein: CALWEPVQELGKKIKVF.